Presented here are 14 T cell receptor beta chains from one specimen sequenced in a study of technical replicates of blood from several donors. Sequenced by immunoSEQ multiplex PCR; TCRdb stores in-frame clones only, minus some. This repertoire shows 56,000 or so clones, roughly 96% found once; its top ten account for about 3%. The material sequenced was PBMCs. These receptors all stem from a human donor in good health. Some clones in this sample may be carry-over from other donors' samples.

CDR3 sequence (DNA): TGTGCCAGCAGCTTAATTCGGGTCCAAGAGACCCAGTACTTC. It yields the protein CASSLIRVQETQYF. J is TRBJ2-5 and V is TRBV5-5, with unresolved D. Between the trimmed V and J ends, which lost 2 bases and 1 base, there was a span of 9 bases. The CDR3 is made up of 14 amino acids. From germline, CDR1 is SGHKS and CDR2 YYEKEE (reference sequence).

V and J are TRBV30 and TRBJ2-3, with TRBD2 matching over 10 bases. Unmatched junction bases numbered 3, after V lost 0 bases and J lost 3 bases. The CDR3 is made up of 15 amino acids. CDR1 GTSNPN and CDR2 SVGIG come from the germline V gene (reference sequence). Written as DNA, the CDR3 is TGTGCCTGGAGTGTTCCTAGCGGGAGTACAGATACGCAGTATTTT. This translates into CAWSVPSGSTDTQYF.

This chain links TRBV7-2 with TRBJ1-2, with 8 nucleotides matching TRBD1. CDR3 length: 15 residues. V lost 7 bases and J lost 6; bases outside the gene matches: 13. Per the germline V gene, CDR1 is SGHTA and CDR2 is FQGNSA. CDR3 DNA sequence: TGTGCCAGCACCTTGAGGCCAGGGGGCAGGGATGGCTACACCTTC. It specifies CASTLRPGGRDGYTF.

In DNA, the CDR3 is TGTGCCAGCAGCTTAGCACGGGGATCATCCTACGAGCAGTACTTC. Its translation: CASSLARGSSYEQYF. This chain uses TRBV11-2 with TRBJ2-7; possible D gene TRBD2, 5 bases. With 1 base removed from V and 1 base from J, the gap between germline ends came to 11 bases. This CDR3 contains 15 residues. Germline V CDR1 and CDR2: SGHAT, FQNNGV.

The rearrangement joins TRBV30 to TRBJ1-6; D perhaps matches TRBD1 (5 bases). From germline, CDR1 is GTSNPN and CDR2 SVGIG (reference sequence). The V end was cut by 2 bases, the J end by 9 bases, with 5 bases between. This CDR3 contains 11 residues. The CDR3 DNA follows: TGTGCCTGGAGTAGGGGTTCACCCCTCCACTTT. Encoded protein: CAWSRGSPLHF.

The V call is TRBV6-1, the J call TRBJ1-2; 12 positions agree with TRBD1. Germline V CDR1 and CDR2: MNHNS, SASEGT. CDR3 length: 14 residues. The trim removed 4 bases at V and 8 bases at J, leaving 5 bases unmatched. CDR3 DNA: TGTGCCAGCAGTGCGGGACAGGGGGCGCGGGGCTACACCTTC. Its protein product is CASSAGQGARGYTF.

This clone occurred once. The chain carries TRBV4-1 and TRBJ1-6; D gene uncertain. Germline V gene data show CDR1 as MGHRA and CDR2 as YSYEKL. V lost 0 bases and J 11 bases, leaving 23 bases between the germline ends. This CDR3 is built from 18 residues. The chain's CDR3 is CASSQDRGGTHLMAPLHF. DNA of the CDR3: TGCGCCAGCAGCCAAGATCGAGGAGGAACACATCTCATGGCACCCCTCCACTTT.

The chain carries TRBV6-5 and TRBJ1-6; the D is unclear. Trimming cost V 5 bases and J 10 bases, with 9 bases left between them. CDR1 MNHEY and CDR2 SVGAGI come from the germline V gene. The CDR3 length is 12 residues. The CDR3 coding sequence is TGTGCCAGCAGTGCTGATCGGTCACCCCTCCACTTT. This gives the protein CASSADRSPLHF.

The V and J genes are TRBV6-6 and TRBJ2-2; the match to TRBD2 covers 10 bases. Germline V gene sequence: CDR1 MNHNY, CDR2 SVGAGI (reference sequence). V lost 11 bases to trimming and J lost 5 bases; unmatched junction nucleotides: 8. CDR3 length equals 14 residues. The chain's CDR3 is CASASGGGTGELFF. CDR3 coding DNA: TGTGCCTCCGCTAGCGGGGGTGGTACCGGGGAGCTGTTTTTT.

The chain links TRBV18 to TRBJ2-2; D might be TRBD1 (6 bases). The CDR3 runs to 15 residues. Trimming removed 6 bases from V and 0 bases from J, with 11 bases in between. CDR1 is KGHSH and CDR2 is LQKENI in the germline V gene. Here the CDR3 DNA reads TGTGCCAGCTCCCCCGGACAGACGAACACCGGGGAGCTGTTTTTT. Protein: CASSPGQTNTGELFF.

The CDR3 protein is CASSQDRGLWLGYTF. The CDR3 DNA follows: TGCGCCAGCAGCCAGGACAGGGGGTTATGGTTGGGCTACACCTTC. The chain couples TRBV4-3 to TRBJ1-2, with 10 bases matching TRBD1. V shed 3 bases and J 8 bases; nucleotides not matched to a gene: 9. This CDR3 has 15 residues. Germline values: CDR1 LGHNA, CDR2 YSLEER.

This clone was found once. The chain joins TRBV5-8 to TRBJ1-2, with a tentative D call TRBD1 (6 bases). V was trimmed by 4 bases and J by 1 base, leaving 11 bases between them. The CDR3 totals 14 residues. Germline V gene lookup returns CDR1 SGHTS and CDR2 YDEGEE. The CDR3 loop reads CASSLGQLNYGYTF. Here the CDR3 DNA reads TGTGCCAGCAGCCTCGGACAGCTTAACTATGGCTACACCTTC.

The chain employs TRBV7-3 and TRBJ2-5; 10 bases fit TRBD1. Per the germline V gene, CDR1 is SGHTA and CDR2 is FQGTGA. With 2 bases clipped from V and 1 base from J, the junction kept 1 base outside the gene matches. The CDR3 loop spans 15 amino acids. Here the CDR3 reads CASSLGTGVQETQYF. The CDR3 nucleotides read TGTGCCAGCAGCTTAGGGACAGGGGTCCAAGAGACCCAGTACTTC.

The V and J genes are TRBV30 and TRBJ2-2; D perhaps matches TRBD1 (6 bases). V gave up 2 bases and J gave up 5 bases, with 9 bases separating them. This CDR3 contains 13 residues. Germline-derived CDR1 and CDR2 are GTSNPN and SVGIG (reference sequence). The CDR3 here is CAWSNGQTGELFF. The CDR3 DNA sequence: TGTGCCTGGAGTAATGGACAGACCGGGGAGCTGTTTTTT.